The text below deals with one TCR beta chain. Looked up from germline, CDR1 is MGHRA and CDR2 is YSYEKL. This CDR3 has 16 amino acids. J was trimmed by 7 bases and V by 3 bases; bases with no gene match: 8. This sample was taken from a study of T cell responses to AZD1222 COVID-19 vaccine. Here immunoSEQ multiplex PCR was the method, and the copy in TCRdb shows in-frame clones only, minus some. Of roughly 75,000 clones listed, over 75% are singletons. This receptor was taken from an adult who received the AZD1222 COVID-19 vaccine. The chain is built from TRBV4-1 and TRBJ1-5, with 11 bases lining up with TRBD1. The sample in question was peripheral blood, obtained 28 days after the second AZD1222 dose. CDR3 coding DNA: TGCGCCAGCAGCCATCCGGGACAGGGGGTTGGACAGCCCCAGCATTTT. This sequence encodes CASSHPGQGVGQPQHF.